This entry lists 18 T cell receptor beta chains sequenced from one sample in a study. TCRdb re-derived calls from the 5' RACE reads in MiXCR, one entry per CDR3 protein. The table has approximately 30,000 distinct CDR3 sequences, around 22% seen once. Input material: memory CD4+ T cells sorted from blood. The sample's subset: memory CD4+ T cells, CD4+CD45RO+CD25-. These receptors originate from a female donor with breast cancer.

J is TRBJ2-6 and V is TRBV5-1, with no clear D. This CDR3 has 13 amino acids. The V gene's germline CDR1 is SGHRS and CDR2 YFSETQ. The V and J ends lost 7 bases and 0 bases respectively, with 5 bases between them. The CDR3 spells CASSFSGANVLTF. For the CDR3, the DNA is TGCGCCAGCTCATTCTCTGGGGCCAACGTCCTGACTTTC.

Only a few counts were recorded for this clonotype. The V gene is TRBV4-1, the J gene TRBJ2-5, with 7 bases that match TRBD2. The CDR3 loop spans 17 amino acids. Losses at the gene ends were 1 base for V and 1 base for J; bases not matched to a gene: 9. Per germline, CDR1 MGHRA and CDR2 YSYEKL. CDR3 protein: CASSQVLLAELQETQYF. The CDR3 DNA follows: TGCGCCAGCAGCCAAGTCCTGCTAGCGGAACTCCAAGAGACCCAGTACTTC.

This chain uses TRBV6-5 with TRBJ1-6, with 8 nucleotides matching TRBD1. Germline-derived CDR1 and CDR2 are MNHEY and SVGAGI. The V segment lost 0 bases and the J segment 8 bases; nucleotides outside the gene matches: 12. The CDR3 spans 18 residues. The CDR3 sequence is CASSYSRPRTGSDSPLHF. In DNA form, the CDR3 reads TGTGCCAGCAGTTACTCCCGGCCCAGGACAGGGTCTGATTCACCCCTCCACTTT.

The rearrangement joins TRBV27 to TRBJ1-2; possibly TRBD1 for D (6 bases). CDR3 length: 15 residues. The V and J ends lost 5 bases and 5 bases respectively, with 18 bases between them. Per the germline V gene, CDR1 is MNHEY and CDR2 is SMNVEV (reference sequence). CDR3 in DNA: TGTGCCAGCAGTCAGTTAGGAGGGGACAATTATGGCTACACCTTC. Amino acid sequence: CASSQLGGDNYGYTF.

This clonotype was observed a few times. The J gene is TRBJ2-7, the V gene TRBV28; 11 positions agree with TRBD1. The CDR3 covers 16 residues. Germline V gives CDR1 MDHEN, CDR2 SYDVKM. The J segment lost 3 bases and the V segment lost 5 bases, leaving 9 bases of the junction unmatched. The CDR3 sequence: CASSPSDRGQVYEQYF. The CDR3 nucleotides read TGTGCCAGCAGTCCCTCGGACAGGGGGCAAGTCTACGAGCAGTACTTC.

This chain links TRBV6-5 with TRBJ2-3, with 9 bases that match TRBD2. The CDR3 runs 22 residues. V lost 0 bases, J lost 2 bases, and 21 bases stayed unmatched. The germline gives CDR1 MNHEY, CDR2 SVGAGI. DNA for the CDR3: TGTGCCAGCAGTTACTCGAAATGGGTGACTAGCGGCACCGCAACCTTCACAGATACGCAGTATTTT. Encoded protein: CASSYSKWVTSGTATFTDTQYF.

As concerns this clonotype: Given the absence of the conserved phenylalanine or tryptophan at the CDR3 end, a read error is likely. J is TRBJ2-2 and V is TRBV20-1; 10 nucleotides line up with TRBD2. The CDR3 length is 16 residues. Germline V gene sequence: CDR1 DFQATT, CDR2 SNEGSKA (reference sequence). V lost 1 base and J lost 2; bases outside the gene matches: 4. The CDR3 spells CSARASGGSNTGELFS. The CDR3 DNA sequence: TGCAGTGCTAGAGCTAGCGGGGGTTCAAACACCGGGGAGCTGTTTTCT.

The rearrangement links TRBV12-3 or TRBV12-4 to TRBJ1-5, with 7 bases identical to TRBD1. V shed 6 bases, J shed 11 bases, and the junction held 10 bases outside the gene matches. This CDR3 comprises 13 residues. This CDR3 is CASSYRGDATQHF. The CDR3 nucleotides read TGTGCCAGCAGCTACAGGGGAGATGCGACCCAGCATTTT.

The CDR3, as DNA: TGTGCCAGCAGGGCGACAGGGAATACGAAGACCCAGTACTTC. It specifies CASRATGNTKTQYF. This chain connects TRBV6-5 to TRBJ2-5; 7 bases are shared with TRBD1. The CDR3 runs to 14 residues. Germline V gene sequence: CDR1 MNHEY, CDR2 SVGAGI. With V trimmed by 6 bases and J by 6 bases, 10 bases remained unmatched.

This sequence joins TRBV29-1 and TRBJ1-2, with a tentative D call TRBD1 (5 bases). Per the germline V gene, CDR1 is SQVTM and CDR2 is ANQGSEA. The CDR3 is made up of 15 amino acids. V dropped 3 bases and J dropped 5 bases, with 19 bases sitting between them. The CDR3 spells CSVDRSSGGRYGYTF. The CDR3 DNA reads TGCAGCGTTGATCGGAGTTCGGGGGGACGGTATGGCTACACCTTC.

This clonotype was detected a few times. V usage is TRBV20-1 and J usage is TRBJ1-6, with 7 bases that match TRBD1. From germline, CDR1 is DFQATT and CDR2 SNEGSKA (reference sequence). V lost 3 bases, J lost 10 bases, and 9 bases stayed unmatched. The CDR3 consists of 14 residues. The CDR3 bases are TGCAGTGCTAGTGGAGGGGGCGGTGGCTCACCCCTCCACTTT. Translated: CSASGGGGGSPLHF.

This clonotype turned up a few times. CDR3: CASSQDLADSNQPQHF. The CDR3 DNA follows: TGCGCCAGCAGCCAAGATCTGGCGGATAGCAATCAGCCCCAGCATTTT. This chain links TRBV4-3 with TRBJ1-5, with D unclear. The V end lost 0 bases, the J end lost 0 bases, and 9 bases lay between the germline ends. Germline lookup yields CDR1 LGHNA and CDR2 YSLEER. This CDR3 has 16 residues.

This clonotype appeared many times. The chain joins TRBV6-5 to TRBJ2-1, with TRBD1 as a possible D gene (7 bases). The V and J ends lost 0 bases and 4 bases respectively, with 22 bases between them. In germline, CDR1 is MNHEY, CDR2 SVGAGI. The CDR3 spans 19 residues. CDR3 DNA: TGTGCCAGCAGTTACTCGGCAGGGGGGTACCGGGACGAATACAATGAGCAGTTCTTC. It yields the protein CASSYSAGGYRDEYNEQFF.

The V gene is TRBV29-1, the J gene TRBJ2-7; 8 bases map to TRBD1. This CDR3 is 15 amino acids long. In germline, CDR1 is SQVTM, CDR2 ANQGSEA. Losses at the gene ends were 4 bases for V and 5 bases for J; bases not matched to a gene: 13. CDR3 DNA: TGCAGCGTTGTGTTCGTCGGACAGGGTGAGGACGAGCAGTACTTC. Residues: CSVVFVGQGEDEQYF.

This clonotype was counted a few times. The gene calls are TRBV7-3 and TRBJ2-1, with D maybe TRBD1 (5 bases). This CDR3 comprises 14 residues. Trimming left V 2 bases short and J 5 bases short, with 10 bases between. Germline CDR1 SGHTA, CDR2 FQGTGA. The CDR3: CASSLSGFDNEQFF. The CDR3 DNA follows: TGTGCCAGCAGCTTATCAGGGTTTGACAATGAGCAGTTCTTC. The full variable domain, in which reference TRBV7-3 and TRBJ2-1 provide the parts outside the CDR3, is GAGVSQTPSNKVTEKGKYVELRCDPISGHTALYWYRQSLGQGPEFLIYFQGTGAADDSGLPNDRFFAVRPEGSVSTLKIQRTERGDSAVYLCASSLSGFDNEQFFGPGTRLTVL.

This clonotype has only a few counts. This chain joins TRBV7-8 and TRBJ2-3, with D tentatively TRBD2 (6 bases). CDR1 SGHVS and CDR2 FQNEAQ come from the germline V gene. V was trimmed by 4 bases and J by 1 base, leaving 9 bases between them. The CDR3 spans 14 residues. CDR3 coding DNA: TGTGCCAGCAGCTCAAAGCGGGGCACAGATACGCAGTATTTT. It specifies CASSSKRGTDTQYF.

The V gene is TRBV5-1, the J gene TRBJ2-3, with 8 bases aligning to TRBD2. This CDR3 has 16 amino acids. CDR1 is SGHRS, CDR2 YFSETQ, per germline. V shed 4 bases, J shed 1 base, and the junction held 8 bases outside the gene matches. The DNA of the CDR3 is TGCGCCAGCAGCCCCGGACTAGCAAGGGGCACAGATACGCAGTATTTT. Amino acid sequence: CASSPGLARGTDTQYF. Combining the CDR3 with reference TRBV5-1 and TRBJ2-3 gives the whole variable domain KAGVTQTPRYLIKTRGQQVTLSCSPISGHRSVSWYQQTPGQGLQFLFEYFSETQRNKGNFPGRFSGRQFSNSRSEMNVSTLELGDSALYLCASSPGLARGTDTQYFGPGTRLTVL.

This clonotype was picked up a small number of times. A junction end diverges from the germline sequence, so it may reflect a read error. V gene TRBV28 combines with J gene TRBJ2-1; TRBD2 agrees at 9 bases. The CDR3 has 16 residues. In germline, CDR1 is MDHEN, CDR2 SYDVKM. The CDR3 sequence: CASMSLSGSSYNEQFF. The CDR3 DNA reads TGTGCCAGCATGAGCCTTAGCGGGAGCTCCTACAATGAGCAGTTCTTT.